What follows are 31 T cell receptor beta chains derived from one specimen sequenced in a study of control samples from healthy donors and cancer patients. This table comes from immunoSEQ multiplex PCR, and its TCRdb copy is limited to in-frame clones, with some not included. The sample contains about 410,000 clones, approximately 90% of which appear only once. The specimen sequenced was PBMCs. All receptors derive from a man aged 40-55 years with head and neck cancer.

This clone was observed a few times. The V and J genes are TRBV12-3 or TRBV12-4 and TRBJ2-7; no clear D gene. The V end was cut by 10 bases, the J end by 3 bases, with 13 bases between. This CDR3 has 12 residues. The CDR3: CATGESYYEQYF. The CDR3 DNA is TGTGCCACCGGAGAGTCTTACTACGAGCAGTACTTC.

This clone was detected once. DNA of the CDR3: TGTGCCAGCAGCCCTGCCTTCACGGAAGCGGGTGCCTCCTACAATGAGCAGTTCTTC. It encodes CASSPAFTEAGASYNEQFF. This chain joins TRBV7-9 and TRBJ2-1; weak D call: TRBD2 (6 bases). Germline loops: CDR1 SEHNR, CDR2 FQNEAQ (reference sequence). This CDR3 is 19 amino acids long. V was shortened by 5 bases and J by 0 bases, with 23 bases between the two germline ends.

The chain recombines TRBV10-3 with TRBJ1-4; possible D gene TRBD1, 6 bases. Germline V lookup: CDR1 ENHRY, CDR2 SYGVKD. The ends were cut back, 5 bases at V and 0 bases at J, with 10 bases in the middle. The CDR3 runs 15 residues. The CDR3 spells CAISWDNSTNEKLFF. The CDR3 coding sequence is TGTGCCATCAGTTGGGACAACTCAACTAATGAAAAACTGTTTTTT.

The chain has TRBV28 and TRBJ2-5, with TRBD2 matching over 7 bases. CDR1 MDHEN and CDR2 SYDVKM come from the germline V gene. This CDR3 has 16 residues. The V segment lost 2 bases and the J segment 2 bases; nucleotides outside the gene matches: 8. The CDR3 sequence is CASSLLGASGQETQYF. In nucleotides, the CDR3 is TGTGCCAGCAGTTTACTAGGGGCTAGCGGACAAGAGACCCAGTACTTC.

This chain uses TRBV2 with TRBJ1-3; a weak D match, TRBD1 (5 bases). Germline values: CDR1 SNHLY, CDR2 FYNNEI. Deletions cut 6 bases from V and 0 bases from J, with 15 bases between. The CDR3 is 16 amino acids. CDR3 region: CASRGPQDISGNTIYF. Here the CDR3 DNA reads TGTGCCAGCAGGGGTCCGCAGGACATCTCTGGAAACACCATATATTTT.

The chain recombines TRBV7-2 with TRBJ2-7; 11 nucleotides match TRBD2. Germline-derived CDR1 and CDR2 are SGHTA and FQGNSA. V lost 1 base, J lost 8 bases, and 4 bases stayed unmatched. This CDR3 comprises 14 residues. The CDR3 DNA sequence: TGTGCCAGCAGCTTAGGGCTAGCGGGGGGACAGCAGTACTTC. Its translation: CASSLGLAGGQQYF. The full variable domain, its missing parts supplied by reference TRBV7-2 and TRBJ2-7, is GAGVSQSPSNKVTEKGKDVELRCDPISGHTALYWYRQSLGQGLEFLIYFQGNSAPDKSGLPSDRFSAERTGGSVSTLTIQRTQQEDSAVYLCASSLGLAGGQQYFGPGTRLTVT.

The rearrangement links TRBV9 to TRBJ1-3; D uncertain. Germline assignment: CDR1 SGDLS and CDR2 YYNGEE. The CDR3 loop spans 17 amino acids. Trimming stripped 4 bases from V and 0 bases from J, with 17 bases between. CDR3 DNA: TGTGCCAGCAGCCCCCACCTCAGAGTAGACTCTGGAAACACCATATATTTT. It specifies CASSPHLRVDSGNTIYF.

The count of this clone is one. The V call is TRBV18, the J call TRBJ1-1; no firm D call. Trimming pared 1 base from V and 3 bases from J, leaving 6 bases between. CDR1 is KGHSH, CDR2 LQKENI, per germline. The CDR3 loop spans 13 amino acids. CDR3 sequence (DNA): TGTGCCAGCTCACCACTTCAGGACACTGAAGCTTTCTTT. Translation: CASSPLQDTEAFF.

The chain employs TRBV28 and TRBJ2-7; D is perhaps TRBD2 (6 bases). The V end was cut by 2 bases, the J end by 3 bases, with 8 bases between. The germline V gene encodes CDR1 MDHEN and CDR2 SYDVKM. This CDR3 has 13 amino acids. The CDR3 reads CASSLRENYEQYF. The CDR3 DNA reads TGTGCCAGCAGTTTACGGGAGAACTACGAGCAGTACTTC.

The rearrangement uses TRBV19 and TRBJ2-3; 9 bases are a match to TRBD2. The CDR3 runs to 15 residues. Germline V CDR1 and CDR2: LNHDA, SQIVND (reference sequence). Unmatched junction bases numbered 7, after V lost 5 bases and J lost 4 bases. CDR3 in DNA: TGTGCCAGTAGTGCCGCGGGGGGGCGGGCAGATACGCAGTATTTT. Translation gives CASSAAGGRADTQYF.

This chain connects TRBV5-1 to TRBJ2-3; D possibly matches TRBD1 or TRBD2 (5 bases each). Germline V gene data show CDR1 as SGHRS and CDR2 as YFSETQ. The CDR3 contains 18 residues. V was shortened by 0 bases and J by 4 bases, with 21 bases between the two germline ends. DNA of the CDR3: TGCGCCAGCAGCTTGGGCCCGGGGCCTCTCTCCGGCGCAGATACGCAGTATTTT. Amino acid sequence: CASSLGPGPLSGADTQYF.

This clone was observed once. The J gene is TRBJ2-1, the V gene TRBV6-2 or TRBV6-3; 9 bases are shared with TRBD2. The CDR3 loop spans 17 amino acids. From germline, CDR1 is MNHEY and CDR2 SVGEGT. Germline trimming cut 4 bases from V and 3 bases from J; bases unmatched to any gene: 10. The DNA of the CDR3 is TGTGCCAGCAGTTTAAATAGCGGGGGCCGCCACTACAATGAGCAGTTCTTC. Translated: CASSLNSGGRHYNEQFF.

The chain links TRBV5-4 to TRBJ2-1, with D possibly TRBD2 on 5 matching bases. The CDR3 runs 15 residues. Trimming pared 2 bases from V and 4 bases from J, leaving 13 bases between. Germline assignment: CDR1 SGHNT and CDR2 YYREEE (reference sequence). The chain's CDR3 is CASSFGGLKYNEQFF. Written as DNA, the CDR3 is TGTGCCAGCAGCTTTGGCGGACTCAAATACAATGAGCAGTTCTTC.

This rearrangement joins TRBV3-1 (or the pseudogene TRBV3-2) to TRBJ2-5; D unclear. Trimming removed 1 base from V and 4 bases from J, with 10 bases in between. The length of the CDR3 is 14 residues. CDR1 and CDR2 from the germline V gene are LGHDT and YNNKEL (reference sequence). CDR3 region: CASSQALIGETQYF. The CDR3 region has the DNA TGTGCCAGCAGCCAAGCTCTGATCGGAGAGACCCAGTACTTC.

This clone came up once. V gene TRBV7-6 combines with J gene TRBJ2-1; the match to TRBD2 covers 7 bases. The CDR3 has 17 amino acids. Germline-derived CDR1 and CDR2 are SGHVS and FNYEAQ. V lost 1 base and J lost 5; bases outside the gene matches: 11. The CDR3 reads CASSLGAGPLYHNEQFF. For the CDR3, the DNA is TGTGCCAGCAGCTTAGGAGCGGGACCCTTATATCACAATGAGCAGTTCTTC.

The J gene is TRBJ2-7, the V gene TRBV12-3 or TRBV12-4; unclear D gene. The length of the CDR3 is 13 residues. The V and J ends lost 6 bases and 2 bases respectively, with 11 bases between them. CDR3 residues: CASSSDGAYEQYF. The CDR3 coding sequence is TGTGCCAGCAGCTCGGACGGAGCCTACGAGCAGTACTTC.

The chain couples TRBV12-3 or TRBV12-4 to TRBJ2-5; the D is unclear. The CDR3 length is 13 residues. The V end was cut by 3 bases, the J end by 4 bases, with 9 bases between. The CDR3 DNA is TGTGCCAGCAGTTTGAATAGAGGAGAGACCCAGTACTTC. It yields the protein CASSLNRGETQYF.

The chain recombines TRBV5-1 with TRBJ1-4, with D maybe TRBD1 (6 bases). Per the germline V gene, CDR1 is SGHRS and CDR2 is YFSETQ. V dropped 4 bases and J dropped 4 bases, with 14 bases sitting between them. The CDR3 consists of 15 residues. DNA for the CDR3: TGCGCCAGCAGCCGTGAAGGGGGTATTAATGAAAAACTGTTTTTT. Its protein is CASSREGGINEKLFF.

This sequence joins TRBV28 and TRBJ2-7, with unresolved D. Per the germline V gene, CDR1 is MDHEN and CDR2 is SYDVKM. The CDR3 covers 15 residues. Trimming took off 3 bases at V and 4 bases at J, with 16 bases between the two ends. The CDR3 spells CASSFLGQAPYEQYF. CDR3 bases: TGTGCCAGCAGTTTCCTCGGCCAGGCACCTTACGAGCAGTACTTC.

The CDR3 bases are TGTGCCAGCAGTTTCTCTAGCGGGAGGGTCAACAATGAGCAGTTCTTC. Translating it yields CASSFSSGRVNNEQFF. The chain uses TRBV28 and TRBJ2-1; TRBD2 agrees at 12 bases. The V segment lost 3 bases and the J segment 5 bases; nucleotides outside the gene matches: 5. There are 16 residues in the CDR3. The V gene's germline CDR1 is MDHEN and CDR2 SYDVKM.

V and J are TRBV28 and TRBJ2-7, with TRBD1 as a possible D gene (6 bases). Germline V gene lookup returns CDR1 MDHEN and CDR2 SYDVKM. Trimming removed 3 bases at V and 3 bases at J, with 12 bases between. This CDR3 has 14 residues. This CDR3 is CASSFLGQLYEQYF. The CDR3, as DNA: TGTGCCAGCAGTTTTCTTGGACAGCTCTACGAGCAGTACTTC.

This chain links TRBV27 with TRBJ2-7; 9 bases line up with TRBD2. The germline V gene encodes CDR1 MNHEY and CDR2 SMNVEV (reference sequence). V shed 3 bases, J shed 2 bases, and the junction held 2 bases outside the gene matches. The CDR3 is 14 amino acids. CDR3 in DNA: TGTGCCAGCAGTTTGAGACTAGCGGCCTACGAGCAGTACTTC. This encodes CASSLRLAAYEQYF.

The CDR3, as DNA: TGTGCCAGCAGCCCGGGGGCCTACGAGCAGTACTTC. Amino acids: CASSPGAYEQYF. The chain employs TRBV14 and TRBJ2-7; the D gene is possibly TRBD2 (6 bases). The CDR3 extends over 12 amino acids. Trimming took 4 bases from V and 2 from J, leaving 6 bases between them. Germline V CDR1 and CDR2: SGHDN, FVKESK.

The chain couples TRBV30 to TRBJ2-7; 8 positions match TRBD1. Germline trimming cut 5 bases from V and 2 bases from J; bases unmatched to any gene: 5. The length of the CDR3 is 13 residues. Germline V gene sequence: CDR1 GTSNPN, CDR2 SVGIG (reference sequence). The CDR3 region is CAWQQGGTYEQYF. Written as DNA, the CDR3 is TGTGCCTGGCAACAGGGGGGCACCTACGAGCAGTACTTC.

V gene TRBV6-5 combines with J gene TRBJ2-1; 13 bases agree with TRBD2. V trimming: 4 bases; J trimming: 10 bases; junction bases outside the gene matches: 10. This CDR3 comprises 16 residues. CDR1 and CDR2 (germline): MNHEY, SVGAGI. This CDR3 reads CASSFHTSGGAGEQFF. The DNA of the CDR3 is TGTGCCAGCAGTTTCCATACTAGCGGGGGGGCAGGGGAGCAGTTCTTC.

The rearrangement uses TRBV4-3 and TRBJ1-4; D possibly corresponds to TRBD1 (5 bases). CDR3 size: 13 residues. In germline, CDR1 is LGHNA, CDR2 YSLEER. V was shortened by 4 bases and J by 8 bases, with 11 bases between the two germline ends. The CDR3 DNA reads as TGCGCCAGCAGCCCTTCGGGGGGAGAAAAACTGTTTTTT. It codes for CASSPSGGEKLFF.

The chain combines TRBV4-3 with TRBJ1-4, with 7 bases matching TRBD1. The germline V gene has CDR1 LGHNA and CDR2 YSLEER. V dropped 1 base and J dropped 6; count of bases not matched to a gene: 8. The CDR3 loop spans 16 amino acids. The CDR3 region is CASSQGTTGHDEKLFF. CDR3 DNA sequence: TGCGCCAGCAGCCAAGGGACGACAGGGCACGATGAAAAACTGTTTTTT.

The V and J genes are TRBV5-1 and TRBJ1-3; D might be TRBD1 (6 bases). Trimming pared 4 bases from V and 0 bases from J, leaving 17 bases between. The CDR3 consists of 17 residues. CDR1 SGHRS and CDR2 YFSETQ come from the germline V gene. CDR3 protein: CASSLTTGSVSGNTIYF. CDR3 DNA: TGCGCCAGCAGCCTCACTACAGGGTCGGTCTCTGGAAACACCATATATTTT. Complete variable domain (other parts from reference TRBV5-1 and TRBJ1-3): KAGVTQTPRYLIKTRGQQVTLSCSPISGHRSVSWYQQTPGQGLQFLFEYFSETQRNKGNFPGRFSGRQFSNSRSEMNVSTLELGDSALYLCASSLTTGSVSGNTIYFGEGSWLTVV.

This chain connects TRBV7-9 to TRBJ1-1, with 7 bases fitting TRBD1. The ends lost 2 bases at V and 1 base at J; junction bases unmatched: 13. The CDR3 length is 18 residues. CDR1 SEHNR and CDR2 FQNEAQ come from the germline V gene (reference sequence). The CDR3 is CASSLRPGTEHSNTEAFF. Here the CDR3 DNA reads TGTGCCAGCAGCTTAAGGCCCGGGACAGAACATTCGAACACTGAAGCTTTCTTT.

V usage is TRBV29-1 and J usage is TRBJ2-2, with D tentatively TRBD1 or TRBD2 (5 bases each). V lost 2 bases, J lost 4 bases, and 11 bases lay in between. The V gene's germline CDR1 is SQVTM and CDR2 ANQGSEA. The CDR3 runs 14 residues. As DNA, the CDR3 is TGCAGCGTTGAAATTGGGGGAACCACCGGGGAGCTGTTTTTT. This codes for CSVEIGGTTGELFF.

This chain joins TRBV29-1 and TRBJ2-2; 11 bases align to TRBD1. Germline CDR1 SQVTM, CDR2 ANQGSEA. Trimming took 7 bases from V and 0 from J; bases not matched to a gene: 13. The CDR3 has 18 residues. CDR3 nucleotides: TGCAGCGCCTTATTATGGCCGGGACAGGGGGCGAACACCGGGGAGCTGTTTTTT. Protein: CSALLWPGQGANTGELFF.